This TCR beta chain was documented in a study of cytomegalovirus exposure and HLA in healthy donors. On the study more broadly: Approximately 180 million T cells yielded around 100 million unique TCR beta sequences, as an earlier analysis found. Samples from HLA-typed donors yielded about 85 million unique TCRs in an early data release.

J lost 5 bases, V lost 7 bases, and 7 bases had no gene match. CDR1 is SQVTM and CDR2 is ANQGSEA in the germline V gene. The CDR3 extends over 12 amino acids. The study's findings and limits: There was a cluster of highly shared sequence variants that was likely a sequencing artifact. The majority of TCR sequences were rare, yet some public TCRs appeared in many donors.

PCR primers comprised 60 Vbeta and 13 Jbeta primers. The data were produced by immunoSEQ multiplex PCR, yet TCRdb's version contains in-frame clones alone and is incomplete. The sample lists 150,000 to 200,000 clones; 68% were seen once. A remark on this clone: Its antigen remains unknown.

The V call is TRBV29-1, the J call TRBJ1-1, with 7 bases identical to TRBD1. The TCR sequence derives from a woman in her late teens or twenties in good health and CMV-seropositive. The sample comprised PBMCs. The CDR3 loop reads CSAAIRGTEAFF. In DNA, the CDR3 is TGCAGCGCGGCCATCAGGGGGACTGAAGCTTTCTTT.